Below, 4 T cell receptor beta chains from the same sample are listed, as sequenced in a study of blood T cell repertoires in COVID-19. Repertoires were generated with immunoSEQ multiplex PCR, while TCRdb's copy carries only in-frame clones and drops some. The sample contains approximately 92,000 clones, around three quarters of which appear only once. The sample consisted of peripheral blood. These receptors were collected from a man in his fifties who had recovered from COVID-19.

The chain joins TRBV19 to TRBJ1-4; maybe TRBD1 (6 bases). The V and J ends lost 3 bases and 0 bases respectively, with 8 bases between them. Germline CDR1 is LNHDA and CDR2 is SQIVND (reference sequence). This CDR3 has 15 amino acids. CDR3 amino acids: CASSMGQTTNEKLFF. The DNA for the CDR3 is TGTGCCAGTAGTATGGGACAAACAACTAATGAAAAACTGTTTTTT. Filled out from reference TRBV19 and TRBJ1-4, the complete variable domain reads DGGITQSPKYLFRKEGQNVTLSCEQNLNHDAMYWYRQDPGQGLRLIYYSQIVNDFQKGDIAEGYSVSREKKESFPLTVTSAQKNPTAFYLCASSMGQTTNEKLFFGSGTQLSVL.

V usage is TRBV19 and J usage is TRBJ1-1, with D possibly matching TRBD1 (5 bases). The CDR3 is made up of 12 amino acids. The germline gives CDR1 LNHDA, CDR2 SQIVND (reference sequence). Trimming stripped 3 bases from V and 11 bases from J, with 13 bases between. The CDR3 is CASSMQGQKAFF. CDR3 DNA: TGTGCCAGTAGTATGCAGGGTCAGAAGGCTTTCTTT.

This rearrangement joins TRBV5-1 to TRBJ2-2, with a tentative D call TRBD1 (5 bases). Per the germline V gene, CDR1 is SGHRS and CDR2 is YFSETQ. The V and J ends lost 2 bases and 5 bases respectively, with 10 bases between them. This CDR3 region has 14 residues. The CDR3 protein is CASSFSGSTGELFF. The CDR3 region has the DNA TGCGCCAGCAGCTTCTCAGGGTCGACCGGGGAGCTGTTTTTT.

The chain employs TRBV9 and TRBJ2-3; TRBD2 agrees at 9 bases. Germline-derived CDR1 and CDR2 are SGDLS and YYNGEE. This CDR3 is 16 amino acids long. V lost 0 bases and J lost 7; bases outside the gene matches: 9. The CDR3 DNA reads TGTGCCAGCAGCGTAGTAGCGGGAGACTCCATTTATACGCAGTATTTT. Its protein is CASSVVAGDSIYTQYF.